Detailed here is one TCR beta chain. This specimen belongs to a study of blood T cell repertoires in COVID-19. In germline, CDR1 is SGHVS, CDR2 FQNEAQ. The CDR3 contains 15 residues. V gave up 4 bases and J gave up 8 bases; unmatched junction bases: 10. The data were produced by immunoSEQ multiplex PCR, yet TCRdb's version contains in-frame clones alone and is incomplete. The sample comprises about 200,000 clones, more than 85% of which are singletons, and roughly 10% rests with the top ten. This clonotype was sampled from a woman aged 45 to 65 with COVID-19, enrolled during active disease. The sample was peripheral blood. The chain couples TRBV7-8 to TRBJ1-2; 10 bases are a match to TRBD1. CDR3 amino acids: CASSSTRQGARGYTF. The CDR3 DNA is TGTGCCAGCAGCTCGACCAGACAGGGGGCCCGGGGCTACACCTTC.